Below are 11 T cell receptor beta chains sequenced from a single sample in a study of cytomegalovirus exposure and HLA in healthy donors. Generated by immunoSEQ multiplex PCR, the TCRdb table keeps only in-frame clones and is missing some. The repertoire holds about 130,000 clones, roughly 89% seen once, with approximately 10% in the top ten. What was sequenced was PBMCs. These receptors originate from a woman aged 18 to 35 in good health and CMV-seropositive.

This clone was seen a handful of times. V and J are TRBV4-1 and TRBJ1-5, with D hard to call. The V gene's germline CDR1 is MGHRA and CDR2 YSYEKL. The CDR3 is 14 amino acids. V lost 1 base and J 2 bases, leaving 6 bases between the germline ends. For the CDR3, the DNA is TGCGCCAGCAGCCAAGCGTCAGGCAATCAGCCCCAGCATTTT. Translation gives CASSQASGNQPQHF.

The chain is built from TRBV27 and TRBJ2-3; D is unclear. The CDR3 is 14 amino acids. V lost 2 bases to trimming and J lost 6 bases, with 12 bases between them. From germline, CDR1 is MNHEY and CDR2 SMNVEV (reference sequence). Written as DNA, the CDR3 is TGTGCCAGCAGTTTAAGCCTTTCCTGGGATACGCAGTATTTT. It encodes CASSLSLSWDTQYF.

The CDR3 spells CASGGYYGYTF. CDR3 DNA sequence: TGTGCCAGCGGGGGCTACTATGGCTACACCTTC. The chain recombines TRBV6-5 with TRBJ1-2; a weak D match, TRBD1 (6 bases). CDR1 and CDR2 (germline): MNHEY, SVGAGI. Trimming removed 8 bases at V and 3 bases at J, with 7 bases between. The CDR3 is 11 residues long.

The chain combines TRBV2 with TRBJ1-1; the D gene is possibly TRBD1 (5 bases). V dropped 2 bases and J dropped 0 bases, with 25 bases sitting between them. Per germline, CDR1 SNHLY and CDR2 FYNNEI. The CDR3 consists of 20 residues. The CDR3 here is CASSERAVGGERLLNTEAFF. In nucleotides, the CDR3 is TGTGCCAGCAGTGAACGGGCCGTGGGAGGGGAAAGGCTACTGAACACTGAAGCTTTCTTT.

J is TRBJ2-3 and V is TRBV6-1, with TRBD1 matching over 9 bases. V lost 6 bases and J lost 2; bases outside the gene matches: 3. Germline loops: CDR1 MNHNS, CDR2 SASEGT. This CDR3 has 14 residues. The CDR3 DNA follows: TGTGCCAGCAGAAGGGACAGGGACACAGATACGCAGTATTTT. This encodes CASRRDRDTDTQYF.

The chain couples TRBV19 to TRBJ2-7; D gene ambiguous. V dropped 5 bases and J dropped 0 bases, with 11 bases sitting between them. Germline CDR1 reads LNHDA; CDR2 reads SQIVND (reference sequence). The CDR3 has 14 amino acids. The CDR3 DNA sequence: TGTGCCAGTAGTTGGCAGGTGAGCTCCTACGAGCAGTACTTC. Its protein is CASSWQVSSYEQYF.

This clone was recorded only once. This chain links TRBV6-5 with TRBJ1-6; 8 nucleotides align to TRBD1. The CDR3 runs to 13 residues. Per germline, CDR1 MNHEY and CDR2 SVGAGI. The junction had 5 bases not matched to a gene; V was cut back by 8 bases and J by 8 bases. In nucleotides, the CDR3 is TGTGCCAGCCGACAGGGGACGCATTCACCCCTCCACTTT. Translation gives CASRQGTHSPLHF.

This CDR3 is CASSLITLAGGRGEGELFF. The CDR3 DNA is TGTGCCAGCAGTTTAATAACGCTAGCGGGGGGCCGAGGGGAAGGGGAGCTGTTTTTT. The rearrangement joins TRBV27 to TRBJ2-2; 11 bases fit TRBD2. V trimming: 2 bases; J trimming: 8 bases; junction bases outside the gene matches: 16. The CDR3 spans 19 residues. Germline CDR1 reads MNHEY; CDR2 reads SMNVEV (reference sequence).

This chain joins TRBV27 and TRBJ1-2, with D possibly TRBD1 on 5 matching bases. The germline V gene has CDR1 MNHEY and CDR2 SMNVEV (reference sequence). Trimming cost V 5 bases and J 2 bases, with 6 bases left between them. This CDR3 spans 12 amino acids. CDR3 protein: CASSGGNYGYTF. The CDR3 DNA follows: TGTGCCAGCAGTGGGGGGAACTATGGCTACACCTTC.

V usage is TRBV19 and J usage is TRBJ2-5, with 7 bases matching TRBD2. This CDR3 spans 13 amino acids. Germline lookup yields CDR1 LNHDA and CDR2 SQIVND (reference sequence). V trimming: 11 bases; J trimming: 4 bases; junction bases outside the gene matches: 10. The CDR3 region is CASRGGVPETQYF. CDR3 nucleotides: TGTGCCTCCCGCGGGGGTGTCCCAGAGACCCAGTACTTC.

The CDR3 protein is CASSLAGGGETQYF. CDR3 bases: TGTGCCAGCAGCTTGGCCGGGGGTGGAGAGACCCAGTACTTC. The chain has TRBV5-5 and TRBJ2-5; possible D gene TRBD2, 6 bases. V was cut by 0 bases and J by 4 bases, with 10 bases left in between. The CDR3 is 14 residues long. Germline CDR1 and CDR2: SGHKS and YYEKEE (reference sequence).